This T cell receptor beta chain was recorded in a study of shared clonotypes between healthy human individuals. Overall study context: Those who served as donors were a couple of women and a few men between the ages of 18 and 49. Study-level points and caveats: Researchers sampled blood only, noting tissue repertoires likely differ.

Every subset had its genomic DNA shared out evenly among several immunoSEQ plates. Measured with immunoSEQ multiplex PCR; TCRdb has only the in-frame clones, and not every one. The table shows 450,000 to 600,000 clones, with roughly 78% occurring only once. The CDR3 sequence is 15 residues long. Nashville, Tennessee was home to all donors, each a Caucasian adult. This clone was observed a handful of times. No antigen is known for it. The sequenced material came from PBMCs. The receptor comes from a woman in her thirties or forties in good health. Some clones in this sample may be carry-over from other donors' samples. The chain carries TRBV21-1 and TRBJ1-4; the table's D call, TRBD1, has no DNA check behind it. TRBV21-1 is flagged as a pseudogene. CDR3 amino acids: CASSKNIRLNEKLFF. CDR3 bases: TGTGCCAGCAGCAAAAACATCAGGCTTAATGAAAAACTGTTTTTT.